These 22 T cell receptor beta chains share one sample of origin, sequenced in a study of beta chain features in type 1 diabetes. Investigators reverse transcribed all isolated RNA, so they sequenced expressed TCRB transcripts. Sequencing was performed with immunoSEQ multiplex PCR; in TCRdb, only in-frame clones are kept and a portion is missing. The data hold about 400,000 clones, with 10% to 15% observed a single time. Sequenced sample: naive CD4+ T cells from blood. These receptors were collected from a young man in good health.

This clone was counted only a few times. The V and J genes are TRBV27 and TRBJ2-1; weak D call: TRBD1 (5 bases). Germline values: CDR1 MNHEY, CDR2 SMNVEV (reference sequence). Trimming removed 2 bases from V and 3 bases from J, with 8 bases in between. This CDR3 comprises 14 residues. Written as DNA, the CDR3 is TGTGCCAGCAGTTTAGGGGCGAGCTACAATGAGCAGTTCTTC. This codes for CASSLGASYNEQFF.

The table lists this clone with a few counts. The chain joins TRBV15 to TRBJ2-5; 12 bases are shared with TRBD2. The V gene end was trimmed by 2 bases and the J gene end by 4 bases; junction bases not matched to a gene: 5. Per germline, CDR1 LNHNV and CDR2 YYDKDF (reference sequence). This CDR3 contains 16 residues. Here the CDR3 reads CATSRRTSGGRETQYF. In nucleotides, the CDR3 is TGTGCCACCAGCAGACGCACTAGCGGGGGGCGAGAGACCCAGTACTTC.

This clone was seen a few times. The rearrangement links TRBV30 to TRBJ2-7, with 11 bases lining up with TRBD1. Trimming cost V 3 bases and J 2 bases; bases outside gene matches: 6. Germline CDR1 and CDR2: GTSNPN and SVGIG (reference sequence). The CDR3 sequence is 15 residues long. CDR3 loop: CAWRMDRGLPYEQYF. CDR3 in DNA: TGTGCCTGGAGGATGGACAGGGGGCTACCCTACGAGCAGTACTTC.

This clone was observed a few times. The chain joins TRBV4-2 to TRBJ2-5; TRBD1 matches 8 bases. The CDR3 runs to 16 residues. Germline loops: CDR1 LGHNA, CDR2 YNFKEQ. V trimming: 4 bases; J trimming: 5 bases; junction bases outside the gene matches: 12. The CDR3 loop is CASSLGVQGAVETQYF. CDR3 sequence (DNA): TGTGCCAGCAGCCTAGGCGTCCAGGGGGCTGTGGAGACCCAGTACTTC.

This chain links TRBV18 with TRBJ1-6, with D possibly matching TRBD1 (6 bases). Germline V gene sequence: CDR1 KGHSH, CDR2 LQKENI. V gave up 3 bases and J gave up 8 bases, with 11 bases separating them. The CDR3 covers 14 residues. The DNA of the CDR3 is TGTGCCAGCTCACCGGACAGAAAAGATTCACCCCTCCACTTT. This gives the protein CASSPDRKDSPLHF.

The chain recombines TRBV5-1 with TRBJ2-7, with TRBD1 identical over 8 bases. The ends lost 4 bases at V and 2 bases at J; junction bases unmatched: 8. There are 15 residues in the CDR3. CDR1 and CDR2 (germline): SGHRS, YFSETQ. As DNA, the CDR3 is TGCGCCAGCAGCCCAGGACAGGGCGTCACCTACGAGCAGTACTTC. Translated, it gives CASSPGQGVTYEQYF.

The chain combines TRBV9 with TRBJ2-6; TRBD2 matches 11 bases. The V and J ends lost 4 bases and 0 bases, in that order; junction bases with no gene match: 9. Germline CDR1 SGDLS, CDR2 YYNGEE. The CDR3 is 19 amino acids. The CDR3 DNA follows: TGTGCCAGCAGCAGGGGACTAGCGGTAGAAGTCTCTGGGGCCAACGTCCTGACTTTC. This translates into CASSRGLAVEVSGANVLTF.

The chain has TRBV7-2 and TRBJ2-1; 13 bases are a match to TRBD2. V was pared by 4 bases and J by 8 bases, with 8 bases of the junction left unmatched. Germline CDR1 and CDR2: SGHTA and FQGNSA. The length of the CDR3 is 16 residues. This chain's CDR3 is CASSSPTSGRVYEQFF. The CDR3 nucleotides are TGTGCCAGCAGCTCCCCTACTAGCGGGAGGGTCTATGAGCAGTTCTTC.

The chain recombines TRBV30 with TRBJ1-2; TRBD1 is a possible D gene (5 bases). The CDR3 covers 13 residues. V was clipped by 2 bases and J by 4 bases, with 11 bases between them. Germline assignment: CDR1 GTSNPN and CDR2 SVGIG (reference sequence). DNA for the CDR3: TGTGCCTGGAGTTTGCGGGGCCTCTATGGCTACACCTTC. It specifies CAWSLRGLYGYTF.

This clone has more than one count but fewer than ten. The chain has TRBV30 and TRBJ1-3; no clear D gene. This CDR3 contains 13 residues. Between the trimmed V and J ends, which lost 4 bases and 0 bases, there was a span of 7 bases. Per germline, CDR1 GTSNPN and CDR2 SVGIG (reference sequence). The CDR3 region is CAWIRVSGNTIYF. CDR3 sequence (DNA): TGTGCCTGGATAAGAGTCTCTGGAAACACCATATATTTT.

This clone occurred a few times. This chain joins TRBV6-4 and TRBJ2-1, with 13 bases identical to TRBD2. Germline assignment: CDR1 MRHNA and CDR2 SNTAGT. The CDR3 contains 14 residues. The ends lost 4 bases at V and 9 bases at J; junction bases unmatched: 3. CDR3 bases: TGTGCCAGCAGTGGGACTAGCGGGGGCGGTGAGCAGTTCTTC. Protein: CASSGTSGGGEQFF.

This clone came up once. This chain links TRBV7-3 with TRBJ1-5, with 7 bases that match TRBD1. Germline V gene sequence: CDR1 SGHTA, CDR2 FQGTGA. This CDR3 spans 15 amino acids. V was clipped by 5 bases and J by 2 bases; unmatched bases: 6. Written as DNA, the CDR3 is TGTGCCAGCAGCACCCGACAGGGAGGCAATCAGCCCCAGCATTTT. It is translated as CASSTRQGGNQPQHF.

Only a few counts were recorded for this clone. The CDR3 here is CSVEEGGVGYEQYF. The CDR3 nucleotides are TGCAGCGTTGAAGAGGGAGGAGTCGGGTACGAGCAGTACTTC. The chain couples TRBV29-1 to TRBJ2-7, with D possibly TRBD2 on 6 matching bases. Looked up from germline, CDR1 is SQVTM and CDR2 is ANQGSEA. V gave up 0 bases and J gave up 4 bases, with 13 bases separating them. The CDR3 consists of 14 residues.

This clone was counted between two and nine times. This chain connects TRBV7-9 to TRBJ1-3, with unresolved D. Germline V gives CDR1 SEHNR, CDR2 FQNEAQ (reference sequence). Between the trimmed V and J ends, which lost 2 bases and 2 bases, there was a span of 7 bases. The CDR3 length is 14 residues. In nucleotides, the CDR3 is TGTGCCAGCAGCTTAACGCAGACTGGAAACACCATATATTTT. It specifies CASSLTQTGNTIYF.

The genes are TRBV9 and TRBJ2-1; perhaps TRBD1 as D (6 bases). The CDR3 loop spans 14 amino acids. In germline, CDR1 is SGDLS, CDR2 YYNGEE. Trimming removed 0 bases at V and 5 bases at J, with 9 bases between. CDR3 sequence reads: CASSVGGGNNEQFF. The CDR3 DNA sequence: TGTGCCAGCAGCGTAGGAGGGGGAAACAATGAGCAGTTCTTC.

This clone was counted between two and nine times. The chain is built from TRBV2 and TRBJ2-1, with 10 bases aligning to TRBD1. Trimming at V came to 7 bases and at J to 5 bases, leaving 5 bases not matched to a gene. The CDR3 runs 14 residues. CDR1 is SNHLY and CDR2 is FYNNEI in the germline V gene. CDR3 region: CASTQGTGDNEQFF. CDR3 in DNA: TGTGCCAGCACCCAAGGGACAGGGGACAATGAGCAGTTCTTC.

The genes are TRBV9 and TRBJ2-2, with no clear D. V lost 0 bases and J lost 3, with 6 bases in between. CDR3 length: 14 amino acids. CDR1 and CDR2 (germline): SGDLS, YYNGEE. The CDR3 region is CASSVEEHTGELFF. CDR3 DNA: TGTGCCAGCAGCGTAGAAGAGCACACCGGGGAGCTGTTTTTT. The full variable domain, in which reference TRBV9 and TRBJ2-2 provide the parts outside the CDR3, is DSGVTQTPKHLITATGQRVTLRCSPRSGDLSVYWYQQSLDQGLQFLIQYYNGEERAKGNILERFSAQQFPDLHSELNLSSLELGDSALYFCASSVEEHTGELFFGEGSRLTVL.

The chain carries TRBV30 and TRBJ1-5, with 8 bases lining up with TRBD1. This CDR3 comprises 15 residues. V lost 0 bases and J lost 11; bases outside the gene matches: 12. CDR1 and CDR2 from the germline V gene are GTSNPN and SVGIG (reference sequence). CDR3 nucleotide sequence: TGTGCCTGGAGTGTAAGGGACAGGTCCCCCGGGACCCAGCATTTT. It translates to CAWSVRDRSPGTQHF.

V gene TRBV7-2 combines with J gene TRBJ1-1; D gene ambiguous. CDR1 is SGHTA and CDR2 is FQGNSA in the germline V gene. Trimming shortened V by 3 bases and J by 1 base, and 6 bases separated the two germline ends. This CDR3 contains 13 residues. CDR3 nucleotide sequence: TGTGCCAGCAGCTTTTCCCGGAACACTGAAGCTTTCTTT. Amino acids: CASSFSRNTEAFF.

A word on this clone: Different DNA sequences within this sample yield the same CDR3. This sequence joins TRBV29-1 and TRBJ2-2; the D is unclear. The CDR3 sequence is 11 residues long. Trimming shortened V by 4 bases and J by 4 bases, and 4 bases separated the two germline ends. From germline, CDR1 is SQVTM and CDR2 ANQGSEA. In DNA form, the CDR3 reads TGCAGCGTTGGAGGCACCGGGGAGCTGTTTTTT. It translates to CSVGGTGELFF.

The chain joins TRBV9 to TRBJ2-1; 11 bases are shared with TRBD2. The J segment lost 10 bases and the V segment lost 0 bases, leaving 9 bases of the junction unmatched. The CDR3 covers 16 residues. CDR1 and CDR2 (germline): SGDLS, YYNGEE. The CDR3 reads CASSVGLAGRRDEQFF. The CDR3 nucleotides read TGTGCCAGCAGCGTAGGACTAGCGGGGAGAAGGGACGAGCAGTTCTTC.

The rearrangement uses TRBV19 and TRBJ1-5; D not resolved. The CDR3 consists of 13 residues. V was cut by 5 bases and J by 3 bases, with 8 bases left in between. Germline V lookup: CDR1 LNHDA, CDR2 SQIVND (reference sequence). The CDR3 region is CASSSTTNQPQHF. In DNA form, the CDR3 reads TGTGCCAGTAGTTCCACTACCAATCAGCCCCAGCATTTT.